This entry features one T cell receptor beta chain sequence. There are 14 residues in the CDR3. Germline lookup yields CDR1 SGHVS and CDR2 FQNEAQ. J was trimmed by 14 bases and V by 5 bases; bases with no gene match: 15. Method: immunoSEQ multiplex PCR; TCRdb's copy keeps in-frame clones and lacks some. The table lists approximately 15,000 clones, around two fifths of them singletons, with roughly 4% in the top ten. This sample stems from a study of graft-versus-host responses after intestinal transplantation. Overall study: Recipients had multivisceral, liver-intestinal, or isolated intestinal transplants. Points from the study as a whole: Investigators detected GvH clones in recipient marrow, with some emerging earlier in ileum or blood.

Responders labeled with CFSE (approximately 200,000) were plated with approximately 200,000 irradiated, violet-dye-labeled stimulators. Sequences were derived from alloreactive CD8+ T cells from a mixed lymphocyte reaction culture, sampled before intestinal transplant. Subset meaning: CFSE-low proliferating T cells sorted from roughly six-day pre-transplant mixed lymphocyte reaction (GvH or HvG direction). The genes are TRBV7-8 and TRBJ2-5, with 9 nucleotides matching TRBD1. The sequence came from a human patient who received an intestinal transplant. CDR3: CASSEVITWDRAYF. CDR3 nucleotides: TGTGCCAGCAGCGAGGTCATTACGTGGGACAGGGCTTACTTC.